This TCR beta chain derives from a study of response to subunit inactivated influenza vaccine. The V and J ends lost 4 bases and 4 bases respectively, with 13 bases between them. CDR3 length: 15 amino acids. Germline CDR1 and CDR2: MGHDK and SYGVNS. TCRdb re-analysed the RT-PCR reads in MiXCR, keeping a single row per CDR3 protein. The profile shows 300,000 to 350,000 distinct CDR3 sequences, 21% of them singletons. This clonotype showed up just a few times. This chain joins TRBV25-1 and TRBJ2-2; D not resolved. The sequenced sample was PBMCs from blood, obtained approximately 22 months after vaccination. The receptor was derived from a man aged 50 to 75 who received an inactivated influenza vaccine. DNA of the CDR3: TGTGCCAGCAGTGTCAGAGGACGCCTCACCGGGGAGCTGTTTTTT. Amino acid sequence: CASSVRGRLTGELFF.